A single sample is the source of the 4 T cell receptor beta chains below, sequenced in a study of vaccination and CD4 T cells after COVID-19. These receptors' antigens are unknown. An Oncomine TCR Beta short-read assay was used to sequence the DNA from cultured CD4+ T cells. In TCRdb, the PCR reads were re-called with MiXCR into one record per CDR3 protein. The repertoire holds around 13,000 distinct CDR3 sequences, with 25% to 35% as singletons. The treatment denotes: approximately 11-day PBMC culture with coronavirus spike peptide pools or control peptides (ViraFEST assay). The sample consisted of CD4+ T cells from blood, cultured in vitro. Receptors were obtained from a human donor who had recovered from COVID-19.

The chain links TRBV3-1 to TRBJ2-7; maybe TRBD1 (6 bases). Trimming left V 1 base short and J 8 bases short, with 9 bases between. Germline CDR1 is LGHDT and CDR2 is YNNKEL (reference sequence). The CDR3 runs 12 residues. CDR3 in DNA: TGTGCCAGCAGCCAAGGTAGGGGGAAGCAGTACTTC. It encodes CASSQGRGKQYF.

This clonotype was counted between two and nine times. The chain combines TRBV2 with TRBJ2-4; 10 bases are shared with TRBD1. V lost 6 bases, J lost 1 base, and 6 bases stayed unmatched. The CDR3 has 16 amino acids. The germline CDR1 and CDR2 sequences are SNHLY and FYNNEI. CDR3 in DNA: TGTGCCAGCAGGACAGGGGGCACGGGGGCCAAAAACATTCAGTACTTC. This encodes CASRTGGTGAKNIQYF.

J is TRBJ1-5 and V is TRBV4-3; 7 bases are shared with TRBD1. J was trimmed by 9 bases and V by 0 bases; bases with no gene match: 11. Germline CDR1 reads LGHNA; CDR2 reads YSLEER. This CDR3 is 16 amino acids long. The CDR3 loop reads CASSQDLGQASGPQHF. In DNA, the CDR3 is TGCGCCAGCAGCCAAGACTTAGGACAGGCCTCTGGGCCCCAGCATTTT.

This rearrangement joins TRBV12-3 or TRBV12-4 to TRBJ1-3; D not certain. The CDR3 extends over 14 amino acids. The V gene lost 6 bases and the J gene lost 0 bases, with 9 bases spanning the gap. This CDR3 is CASRYSGSGNTIYF. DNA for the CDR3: TGTGCCAGCAGGTATTCAGGCTCTGGAAACACCATATATTTT.